This T cell receptor (beta chain) derives from a study of T-cell reconstitution after alpha-beta-depleted transplantation in children. As for this clonotype: As yet, its antigen is unknown.

Using unique molecular identifiers, the investigators prepared the TCRbeta library. MiXCR, run by TCRdb on the PCR reads, gives a single entry per CDR3 protein. The sample lists 250,000 to 300,000 distinct CDR3 sequences, 7.5% to 9% occurring once. Germline V gene sequence: CDR1 SGHRS, CDR2 YFSETQ. The trim removed 5 bases at V and 3 bases at J, leaving 12 bases unmatched. CDR3 size: 17 residues. Study-wide results and caveats: The origin of high day-60 TCRbeta diversity in some patients lay in surviving recipient T cells and thymic progenitors. One year after transplant, T-cell counts and diversity came mostly from newly produced T cells. Expanded clones from the graft, numbering several hundred, reportedly supplied alpha-beta T cells about two months after transplant.

The TCR originated in a female patient aged 2 to 10 who had a stem cell transplant for Fanconi anemia, so the T cells may come from the graft donor. J is TRBJ2-3 and V is TRBV5-1; 10 positions agree with TRBD2. The sequenced sample was peripheral blood, obtained 360 days after TCRalphabeta/CD19-depleted stem cell transplant. The CDR3 bases are TGCGCCAGCAGTCCCGTGAGCGGGGGGGCCTTGACAGATACGCAGTATTTT. It is translated as CASSPVSGGALTDTQYF.